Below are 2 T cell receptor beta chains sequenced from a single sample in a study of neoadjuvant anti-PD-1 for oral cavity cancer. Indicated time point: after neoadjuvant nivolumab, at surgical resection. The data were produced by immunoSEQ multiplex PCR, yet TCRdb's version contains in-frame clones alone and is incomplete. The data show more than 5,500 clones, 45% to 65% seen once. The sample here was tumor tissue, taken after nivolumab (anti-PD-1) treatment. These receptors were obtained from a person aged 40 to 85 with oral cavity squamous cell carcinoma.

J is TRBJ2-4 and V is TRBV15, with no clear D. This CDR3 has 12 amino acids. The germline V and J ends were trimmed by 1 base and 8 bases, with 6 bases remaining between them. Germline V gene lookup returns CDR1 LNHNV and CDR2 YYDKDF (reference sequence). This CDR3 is CATSRVSDIQYF. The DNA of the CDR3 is TGTGCCACCAGCAGAGTATCGGACATTCAGTACTTC. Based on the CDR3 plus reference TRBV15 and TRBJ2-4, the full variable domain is DAMVIQNPRYQVTQFGKPVTLSCSQTLNHNVMYWYQQKSSQAPKLLFHYYDKDFNNEADTPDNFQSRRPNTSFCFLDIRSPGLGDTAMYLCATSRVSDIQYFGAGTRLSVL.

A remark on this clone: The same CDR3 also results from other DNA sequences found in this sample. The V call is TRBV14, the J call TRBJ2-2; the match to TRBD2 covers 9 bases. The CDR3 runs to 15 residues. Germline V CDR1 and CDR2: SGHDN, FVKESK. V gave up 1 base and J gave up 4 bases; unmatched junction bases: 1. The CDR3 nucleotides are TGTGCCAGCAGCCAAGGAGCGGGAGGCACCGGGGAGCTGTTTTTT. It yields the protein CASSQGAGGTGELFF.